This T cell receptor beta chain was profiled in a study of OX40 agonist ivuxolimab in advanced cancers. In its sample, this clone was seen once. Its antigen is currently unknown. Data came from immunoSEQ multiplex PCR; TCRdb stores just in-frame clones and leaves some out. The data contain tens of thousands of clones, around 81% of them singletons. The junction had 9 bases not matched to a gene; V was cut back by 4 bases and J by 1 base. Looked up from germline, CDR1 is SGHDT and CDR2 is YYEEEE. This CDR3 has 16 residues. Findings of the study overall: At 0.1 to 3.0 mg/kg, CD4+ and CD8+ blood T cells expanded clonally by week 6.

Sequencing was performed on CD4+ or CD8+ T cells sorted from blood, taken in a trial of the OX40 agonist ivuxolimab. V and J are TRBV5-6 and TRBJ1-1, with 8 bases aligning to TRBD1. The clonotype comes from an adult with an advanced solid tumor such as melanoma, head and neck, liver or kidney cancer. DNA for the CDR3: TGTGCCAGCAGCCCCAGCCTAGACAGGGGGAACACTGAAGCTTTCTTT. Protein sequence: CASSPSLDRGNTEAFF.